Each of the 14 T cell receptor beta chains below was sequenced from the same sample in a study of human T cells and chemical hapten exposure. Time point in this sample: patch test 2, 6 weeks after DPC sensitization. Treatment: therapeutic diphenylcyclopropenone sensitization with weekly scalp DPC. MiXCR, applied by TCRdb to the RACE reads, yields one record per CDR3 protein. The sample lists a few hundred thousand distinct CDR3 sequences, around 6% occurring once. This specimen was whole blood, taken in connection with sensitization to the hapten diphenylcyclopropenone (DPC). The receptors were gathered from a woman younger than 30 with alopecia areata. Some clones in this sample may be carry-over from other donors' samples.

This clonotype was seen a handful of times. The rearrangement joins TRBV7-8 to TRBJ1-3; D remains ambiguous. From germline, CDR1 is SGHVS and CDR2 FQNEAQ. Trimming left V 2 bases short and J 0 bases short, with 20 bases between. The length of the CDR3 is 19 residues. The CDR3 region is CASSLSDARRPFSGNTIYF. Here the CDR3 DNA reads TGTGCCAGCAGCTTATCGGACGCCCGTAGGCCCTTCTCTGGAAACACCATATATTTT. The full variable domain, with the rest looked up from reference TRBV7-8 and TRBJ1-3, is GAGVSQSPRYKVAKRGQDVALRCDPISGHVSLFWYQQALGQGPEFLTYFQNEAQLDKSGLPSDRFFAERPEGSVSTLKIQRTQQEDSAVYLCASSLSDARRPFSGNTIYFGEGSWLTVV.

This clonotype came up a few times. CDR3 region: CASSALRQGRGNTIYF. CDR3 coding DNA: TGTGCCAGCTCAGCCCTTCGACAGGGGAGAGGAAACACCATATATTTT. The chain uses TRBV18 and TRBJ1-3; TRBD1 matches at 8 bases. Germline-derived CDR1 and CDR2 are KGHSH and LQKENI. There are 16 residues in the CDR3. The V segment lost 5 bases and the J segment 4 bases; nucleotides outside the gene matches: 10.

The chain combines TRBV6-1 with TRBJ2-4; no clear D. V dropped 2 bases and J dropped 5 bases, with 13 bases sitting between them. The CDR3 runs 15 residues. Per germline, CDR1 MNHNS and CDR2 SASEGT. In DNA, the CDR3 is TGTGCCAGCAGTGAAACGGCCCAAGGCGAAAACATTCAGTACTTC. Protein sequence: CASSETAQGENIQYF.

This clonotype occurred many times. The CDR3 bases are TGCGCCAGCAGCCCCACCCCAGGGGGGCTGGAGACCCAGTACTTC. It codes for CASSPTPGGLETQYF. The chain couples TRBV5-1 to TRBJ2-5, with D maybe TRBD1 (7 bases). V gave up 4 bases and J gave up 5 bases, with 18 bases separating them. Per germline, CDR1 SGHRS and CDR2 YFSETQ. The CDR3 is 15 residues long.

This clonotype was seen at least ten times. V and J are TRBV11-2 and TRBJ1-6, with D unclear. Trimming cost V 5 bases and J 9 bases, with 17 bases left between them. There are 15 residues in the CDR3. The germline gives CDR1 SGHAT, CDR2 FQNNGV. The CDR3 DNA reads as TGTGCCAGCAGCCCGTCCTTTTCATCGAGTTCACCCCTCCACTTT. This codes for CASSPSFSSSSPLHF.

This clonotype was observed a few times. This chain connects TRBV28 to TRBJ2-7, with unresolved D. Trimming removed 3 bases from V and 1 base from J, with 4 bases in between. Germline CDR1 and CDR2: MDHEN and SYDVKM. This CDR3 is 12 amino acids long. The CDR3: CASSFESYEQYF. The CDR3 region has the DNA TGTGCCAGCAGTTTCGAATCCTACGAGCAGTACTTC.

In its sample, this clonotype was seen a few times. This rearrangement joins TRBV2 to TRBJ2-6, with D uncertain. Trimming shortened V by 6 bases and J by 0 bases, and 12 bases separated the two germline ends. The CDR3 contains 16 residues. Germline V gene sequence: CDR1 SNHLY, CDR2 FYNNEI. CDR3 bases: TGTGCCAGCAGGGGTCGCTCGCCCTCTGGGGCCAACGTCCTGACTTTC. Protein product: CASRGRSPSGANVLTF.

The gene calls are TRBV28 and TRBJ2-7, with D perhaps being TRBD1 or TRBD2 (5 bases each). The CDR3 length is 15 residues. With 3 bases removed from V and 3 bases from J, the gap between germline ends came to 15 bases. CDR1 is MDHEN, CDR2 SYDVKM, per germline. In DNA, the CDR3 is TGTGCCAGCAGTTTTGAGGGACCCTCTCTCTACGAGCAGTACTTC. Protein: CASSFEGPSLYEQYF.

The V and J genes are TRBV20-1 and TRBJ2-3; no firm D call. The CDR3 loop spans 13 amino acids. CDR1 is DFQATT, CDR2 SNEGSKA, per germline (reference sequence). The V and J ends lost 6 bases and 3 bases respectively, with 13 bases between them. CDR3 amino acids: CSARHPSTDTQYF. CDR3 bases: TGCAGTGCGAGACACCCTAGTACAGATACGCAGTATTTT.

A single count supports this clonotype. J is TRBJ2-1 and V is TRBV5-5, with no clear D. The V end was cut by 4 bases, the J end by 3 bases, with 17 bases between. CDR3 length: 16 amino acids. CDR1 and CDR2 (germline): SGHKS, YYEKEE (reference sequence). CDR3 sequence (DNA): TGTGCCAGCAGCAGAACGTACTCACGGAACTACAATGAGCAGTTCTTC. Amino acids: CASSRTYSRNYNEQFF. Full variable domain (rest looked up from reference TRBV5-5 and TRBJ2-1): DAGVTQSPTHLIKTRGQQVTLRCSPISGHKSVSWYQQVLGQGPQFIFQYYEKEERGRGNFPDRFSARQFPNYSSELNVNALLLGDSALYLCASSRTYSRNYNEQFFGPGTRLTVL.

With respect to this clonotype: One base away lies a much larger clone, so this may be a sequencing read error. V is TRBV6-6 and J is TRBJ2-3; D gene uncertain. CDR1 and CDR2 (germline): MNHNY, SVGAGI (reference sequence). V lost 2 bases, J lost 5 bases, and 17 bases lay in between. The CDR3 covers 16 residues. The CDR3 DNA reads as TGTGCCAGCAGTTACCCCGTTGGACCACGCATAGATACGCAGTATTTT. It is translated as CASSYPVGPRIDTQYF.

This clonotype was found many times. The chain links TRBV2 to TRBJ2-3; 7 bases align to TRBD2. The V gene's germline CDR1 is SNHLY and CDR2 FYNNEI. V lost 2 bases to trimming and J lost 0 bases; unmatched junction nucleotides: 5. The CDR3 covers 16 residues. The CDR3 DNA is TGTGCCAGCAGTGAACCTAGCGGACCTAGCACAGATACGCAGTATTTT. It specifies CASSEPSGPSTDTQYF.

The chain carries TRBV4-2 and TRBJ2-3, with TRBD2 matching 7 bases. The CDR3 sequence is 15 residues long. Germline V gene sequence: CDR1 LGHNA, CDR2 YNFKEQ. J gave up 1 base and V 3 bases, and 4 bases lay outside the gene matches. The CDR3 region has the DNA TGTGCCAGCAGCCAGAAGCGGGGTGGCACAGATACGCAGTATTTT. It is translated as CASSQKRGGTDTQYF.

The chain uses TRBV7-2 and TRBJ2-1; tentatively, D is TRBD2 (5 bases). V was pared by 1 base and J by 0 bases, with 16 bases between. The V gene's germline CDR1 is SGHTA and CDR2 FQGNSA. The CDR3 runs 18 residues. CDR3 in amino acids: CASSLVVSSSGSYNEQFF. In nucleotides, the CDR3 is TGTGCCAGCAGCTTAGTAGTCTCTAGCTCCGGCTCCTACAATGAGCAGTTCTTC.